The clone carrying this TCR beta chain has just a few counts. These data come from a study of CD8+ T cells in alopecia areata. Study information: It was oral tofacitinib, at 5 to 10 mg twice daily, that treated patients received.

RNA extraction and reverse transcription yielded cDNA as sequencing template. The table came from immunoSEQ multiplex PCR; TCRdb's copy has only in-frame clones and leaves some out. The table shows around 60,000 clones, with more than 45% occurring only once. Treatment: oral pan-JAK inhibitor, 5-10 mg twice daily. Source: CD8+ T cells sorted from blood, taken between weeks 36 and 40, from a patient treated with tofacitinib. This TCR came from a human donor with alopecia areata.

CDR3 residues: CASSSSGRDRNEQFF. The DNA of the CDR3 is TGTGCCAGCAGTTCTAGCGGGAGGGACCGCAATGAGCAGTTCTTC. The J gene is TRBJ2-1, the V gene TRBV7-2, with 12 nucleotides matching TRBD2. Trimming at V came to 6 bases and at J to 6 bases, leaving 6 bases not matched to a gene. The CDR3 loop spans 15 amino acids. Germline V lookup: CDR1 SGHTA, CDR2 FQGNSA.